This record looks at one T cell receptor (beta chain) sequence and its context. These data belong to a study of shared clonotypes between healthy human individuals. Naive CD8 cells lacked CD45RO and underwent positive selection for CCR7, leaving out terminally differentiated effector memory CD45RA+ cells. There were only Caucasian adults among the donors, and all lived in Nashville, Tennessee. The repertoire was sequenced with immunoSEQ multiplex PCR; TCRdb's copy has only in-frame clones and lacks some. The profile shows under 2,000,000 clones, about 94% of them singletons. Between the trimmed V and J ends, which lost 4 bases and 2 bases, there was a span of 9 bases. The CDR3 covers 13 residues. Germline V gene data show CDR1 as MGHRA and CDR2 as YSYEKL.

The rearrangement joins TRBV4-1 to TRBJ2-7, with D unclear. The sample consisted of naive CD8+ T cells sorted from blood. The receptor's source is a man younger than 30 in good health. The CDR3 spells CASSLNLAYEQYF. The DNA for the CDR3 is TGCGCCAGCAGCCTCAATCTAGCCTACGAGCAGTACTTC.